This T cell receptor beta chain was identified during a study of cytomegalovirus exposure and HLA in healthy donors. PCR used 60 Vbeta primers and 13 Jbeta primers. Clones were read by immunoSEQ multiplex PCR, and TCRdb kept only the in-frame ones, dropping some. The data show about 130,000 clones, 75% to 85% seen once. Germline CDR1 and CDR2: SGHVS and FQNEAQ. This CDR3 region has 15 residues. The V and J ends lost 3 bases and 6 bases, in that order; junction bases with no gene match: 7. Input material: PBMCs. The chain links TRBV7-8 to TRBJ1-4; 7 bases match TRBD1. This receptor was identified in a young man in good health and CMV-seropositive. CDR3 protein: CASSFIGDSHEKLFF. The DNA for the CDR3 is TGTGCCAGCAGCTTCATTGGGGACAGCCATGAAAAACTGTTTTTT.